The present TCR beta chain was sequenced within a study of cytomegalovirus exposure and HLA in healthy donors. General study findings and limits: Available immune exposure information covered CMV serostatus only. In a later analysis, common viral pathogens appeared linked to several of the most significant clusters. Upon later analysis, TCR association rates were observed to vary by HLA locus, being highest for DRB1 and lowest for HLA-C.

Concerning this clone itself: Its antigen is not identified. The junction and the germline gene differ at one end; a read error may be behind it.

Germline assignment: CDR1 SQVTM and CDR2 ANQGSEA. This CDR3 comprises 12 residues. The PCR used 60 Vbeta and 13 Jbeta primers. The table came from immunoSEQ multiplex PCR; TCRdb's copy has only in-frame clones and leaves some out. This sample's table has roughly 42,000 clones. This chain links TRBV29-1 with TRBJ2-3; D remains ambiguous. The sample was PBMCs. This clonotype was sampled from a man aged 25 to 40 in good health and CMV-seronegative. CDR3 in DNA: TGCAGCGTTAGGCCCAATACAGATAAGCAGTATTTT. It is translated as CSVRPNTDKQYF.